This T cell receptor beta chain was retrieved from a study of blood T cell repertoires in COVID-19 (TCRdb year 2020). Turning to the overall study: Collaborator samples came from the United States, Italy and Spain and covered acute and convalescent phases of COVID-19. HLA class I and class II types, where available, came from metadata supplied by the sample provider rather than from assay-based typing. The repertoires were released in a freely available public database intended as a resource for research on the immune response to SARS-CoV-2. Subjects who had been exposed to COVID-19, were actively infected with it, or had recovered from it provided the deeply sampled blood TCRbeta repertoires that made up the dataset. The sample metadata nearly always contained a de-identified subject ID, COVID-19 status, age in years and sex. Samples came from the ongoing ImmuneRACE study (first 160 participants) plus 1,254 subjects from 6 global collaborators. The material from the prospective study consisted of cDNA or gDNA derived from T cells, B-cell-depleted T cells, or PBMCs. Beyond this particular receptor, the publication reports: Clinical and demographic metadata were provided uncurated, with the amount varying by source and participant.

Concerning this clone: What this receptor recognizes is not known. The sample holds no much larger clone one base away, and base qualities are not on file.

TCRbeta CDR3 regions were amplified from genomic DNA using the immunoSEQ Assay, a bias-controlled multiplex PCR. The paper's data handling went like this. Nucleated cell counts per sample were estimated from amplification of reference gene primers within the assay. To quantify the absolute abundance of each unique TCRbeta CDR3 rearrangement, sequence reads were collapsed and filtered. For each sample, productive Simpson clonality was calculated by taking the square root of Simpson's diversity index across productive rearrangements. TCRdb holds this immuneACCESS table with in-frame rearrangements only. Some clones are missing; in checked studies, unresolved V genes explain under half, and the rest has no known cause. V and J calls and clone size are given by that table; D and trimming were obtained from the DNA. For this sample there are some 180,000 clones; approximately 80% appear just once. Of the sample, approximately 15% falls within the top ten clones.

Based on the germline V gene (reference sequence), the CDR1 and CDR2 sequences are SGHNT and YYREEE. There are 14 amino acids in the CDR3, from cysteine to phenylalanine inclusive. Only the CDR3 region is kept as DNA, spanning 42 bases read in frame from base 1. V is cut back by 3 bases and J by 6 bases, with 8 bases in the junction unmatched. In the prospective study, participants were about 18 to 95 years old, resided in 20 to 30 geographic areas of the United States, and were enrolled through a virtual design. In the prospective study, participants were assigned to cohorts based on the clinical history participants reported in a screening survey and a study questionnaire. A participant counted as exposed if, within 2 weeks of entering the study, that participant had been in contact with someone who had a PCR-confirmed or clinician-diagnosed COVID-19 case. In the prospective study, whole blood, serum and a nasopharyngeal or oropharyngeal swab were collected from each participant by mobile phlebotomists. Prospective study participants could optionally give additional blood draws and questionnaires over a 2-month period. Prospective study blood samples were shipped either frozen or at room temperature before DNA extraction.

The receptor's source is a man aged 55 to 70 who had been exposed to COVID-19. The sequence links TRBV5-4 to TRBJ2-5, and 7 junctional nucleotides match TRBD1. Sequenced sample: PBMCs or T cells enriched from blood (not recorded which). The CDR3 region reads CASSSSTGAQTQYF. The DNA is TGTGCCAGCAGCTCCTCTACAGGGGCACAGACCCAGTACTTC.